The clone carrying this T cell receptor (beta chain) has a handful of counts. No antigen is known for it. These data come from a study of T-cell memory formation after mild COVID-19. Study observations and caveats: Pre-infection memory carried some responding clones, suggesting that cross-reactive memory joined. Clones shrinking between day 15 and 85 showed a balanced CD4/CD8 split, and those that grew later tilted toward CD4+.

TCRdb reprocessed the 5' RACE reads via MiXCR and lists one record per CDR3 protein. The table lists around 340,000 distinct CDR3 sequences, 13% of them singletons. Germline V gene data show CDR1 as LNHNV and CDR2 as YYDKDF (reference sequence). The CDR3 length is 12 residues. V was trimmed by 1 base and J by 6 bases, leaving 5 bases between them. This sequence joins TRBV15 and TRBJ2-3; D unclear. The material sequenced was PBMCs or a T cell subset sorted from them (not recorded which). The TCR was taken from a man aged 18 to 30 who had mild COVID-19 (a few samples of this study predate the infection). Cell type and time point are not known. The DNA for the CDR3 is TGTGCCACCAGCAGAGCCGGGGATACGCAGTATTTT. It yields the protein CATSRAGDTQYF.